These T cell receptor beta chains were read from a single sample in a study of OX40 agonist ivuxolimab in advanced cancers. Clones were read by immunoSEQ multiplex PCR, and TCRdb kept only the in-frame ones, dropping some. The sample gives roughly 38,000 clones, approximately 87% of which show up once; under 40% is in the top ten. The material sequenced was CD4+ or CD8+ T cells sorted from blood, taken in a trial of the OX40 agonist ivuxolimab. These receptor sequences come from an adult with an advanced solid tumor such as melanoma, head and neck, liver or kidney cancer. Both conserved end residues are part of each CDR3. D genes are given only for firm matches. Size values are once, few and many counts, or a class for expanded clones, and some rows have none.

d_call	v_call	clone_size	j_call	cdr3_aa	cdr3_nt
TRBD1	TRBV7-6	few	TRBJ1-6	CASSRSPGGGMTSPLHF	TGTGCCAGCAGCCGTAGCCCAGGGGGAGGGATGACTTCACCCCTCCACTTT
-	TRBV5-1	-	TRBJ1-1	CASSLAPRPPVAFF	TGCGCCAGCAGCTTGGCCCCCAGGCCTCCGGTTGCTTTCTTT
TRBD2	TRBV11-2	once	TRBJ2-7	CASSLGLAGTYEQYF	TGTGCCAGCAGCTTAGGACTAGCGGGAACCTACGAGCAGTACTTC
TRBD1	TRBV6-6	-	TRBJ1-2	CASSSPGQGGAGYTF	TGTGCCAGCAGTTCCCCGGGGCAGGGGGGTGCTGGCTACACCTTC
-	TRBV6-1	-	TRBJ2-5	CASTDQETQYF	TGTGCCAGCACGGACCAAGAGACCCAGTACTTC
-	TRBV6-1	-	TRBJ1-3	CASSASLTSGNTIYF	TGTGCCAGCAGTGCCAGCCTAACCTCTGGAAACACCATATATTTT
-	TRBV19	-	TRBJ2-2	CASSPQGTGELFF	TGTGCCAGTAGTCCCCAGGGGACCGGGGAGCTGTTTTTT
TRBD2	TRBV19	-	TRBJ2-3	CASSIAGGGGDTQYF	TGTGCCAGTAGTATAGCTGGAGGCGGGGGAGATACGCAGTATTTT
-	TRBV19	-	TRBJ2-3	CASSILGDTDTQYF	TGTGCCAGTAGTATATTAGGGGACACAGATACGCAGTATTTT
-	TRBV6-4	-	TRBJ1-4	CASSDSKGNLAKLFF	TGTGCCAGCAGTGACTCGAAGGGTAATCTAGCAAAACTGTTTTTT
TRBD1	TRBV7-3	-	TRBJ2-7	CASSPGTGGYEQYF	TGTGCCAGCAGCCCCGGGACAGGGGGCTACGAGCAGTACTTC
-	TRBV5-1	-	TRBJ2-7	CASSLAVGVTYEQYF	TGCGCCAGCAGCTTGGCCGTAGGAGTCACCTACGAGCAGTACTTC
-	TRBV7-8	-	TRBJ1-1	CASSLEAETEAFF	TGTGCCAGCAGCTTAGAGGCAGAAACTGAAGCTTTCTTT
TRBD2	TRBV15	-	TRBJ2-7	CATFPGLAGDRSYEQYF	TGTGCCACGTTTCCGGGACTAGCGGGAGATAGGTCCTACGAGCAGTACTTC
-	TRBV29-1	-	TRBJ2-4	CSVIGGPKNIQYF	TGCAGCGTTATAGGGGGACCCAAAAACATTCAGTACTTC
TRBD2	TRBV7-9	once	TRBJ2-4	CASSPGTSAKNIQYF	TGTGCCAGCAGCCCCGGGACTAGCGCCAAAAACATTCAGTACTTC
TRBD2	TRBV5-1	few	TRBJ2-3	CASSLVASGGAIDTQYF	TGCGCCAGCAGCTTGGTGGCTAGCGGGGGGGCAATAGATACGCAGTATTTT
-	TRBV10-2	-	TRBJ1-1	CASAYSNTEAFF	TGCGCCAGCGCTTACTCGAACACTGAAGCTTTCTTT
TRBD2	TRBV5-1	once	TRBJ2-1	CASSSGTSGYNEQFF	TGCGCCAGCAGCTCCGGGACTAGCGGCTACAATGAGCAGTTCTTC
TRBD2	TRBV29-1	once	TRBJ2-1	CSVATGLAGSEQFF	TGCAGCGTCGCTACGGGACTAGCGGGATCCGAGCAGTTCTTC
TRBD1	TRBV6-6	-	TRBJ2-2	CASSTPGQAGELFF	TGTGCCAGCAGTACCCCCGGACAGGCCGGGGAGCTGTTTTTT
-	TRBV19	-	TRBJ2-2	CASSGGRQNTGELFF	TGTGCCAGTAGTGGGGGGCGGCAGAACACCGGGGAGCTGTTTTTT
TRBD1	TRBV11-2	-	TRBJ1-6	CASGLTGNNSPLHF	TGTGCCAGCGGACTGACAGGGAATAATTCACCCCTCCACTTT
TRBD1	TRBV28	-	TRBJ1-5	CVSTEGTGPQPQHF	TGTGTCAGCACCGAAGGGACAGGCCCCCAGCCCCAGCATTTT
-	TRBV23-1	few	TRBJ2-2	CASSRGRVDTGELFF	TGCGCCAGCAGTCGTGGGAGAGTCGACACCGGGGAGCTGTTTTTT
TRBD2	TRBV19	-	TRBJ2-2	CASNFGGANTGELFF	TGTGCCAGTAATTTCGGGGGGGCGAACACCGGGGAGCTGTTTTTT
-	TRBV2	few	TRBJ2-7	CASRPGVEQYF	TGTGCCAGCAGACCGGGGGTCGAGCAGTACTTC
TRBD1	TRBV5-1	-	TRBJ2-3	CASSTGQGGTDTQYF	TGCGCCAGCAGCACAGGACAGGGGGGCACAGATACGCAGTATTTT
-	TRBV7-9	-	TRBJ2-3	CASSIRLQLTDTQYF	TGTGCCAGCAGCATAAGACTACAGCTTACAGATACGCAGTATTTT
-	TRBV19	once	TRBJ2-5	CASTPPGRRETQYF	TGTGCCAGTACCCCCCCGGGACGAAGAGAGACCCAGTACTTC
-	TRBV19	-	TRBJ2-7	CASSTTGSEQYF	TGTGCCAGTAGTACAACAGGGAGCGAGCAGTACTTC
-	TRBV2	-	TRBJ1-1	CASSDTVNTEAFF	TGTGCCAGCAGTGACACCGTTAACACTGAAGCTTTCTTT
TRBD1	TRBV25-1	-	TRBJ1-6	CASTTGTGRIPLHF	TGTGCCAGCACCACCGGGACAGGCAGGATACCCCTCCACTTT
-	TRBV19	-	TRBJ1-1	CASSIEGQKAFF	TGTGCCAGTAGTATAGAGGGCCAAAAAGCTTTCTTT
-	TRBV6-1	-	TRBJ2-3	CASSLADTQYF	TGTGCCAGCTCGCTGGCAGATACGCAGTATTTT
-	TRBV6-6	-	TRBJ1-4	CATYERSNEKLFF	TGTGCCACGTACGAGAGGTCTAATGAAAAACTGTTTTTT